This T cell receptor (beta chain) appears in the sequencing data of a study of cytomegalovirus exposure and HLA in healthy donors. Overall study context: Falling in the Caucasian-associated ancestry cluster were 65% to 90% of under 450 genotyped donors. Study-wide results and limits: Most TCR sequences were rare, but some public TCRs occurred in many donors.

About this clone itself: Its antigen is unidentified.

The CDR3 runs to 20 residues. CDR1 and CDR2 (germline): MNHEY, SMNVEV (reference sequence). The V gene lost 8 bases and the J gene lost 1 base, with 31 bases spanning the gap. Primers for the PCR totalled 60 Vbeta and 13 Jbeta. TCRdb's copy holds only in-frame clones and misses some; the assay was immunoSEQ multiplex PCR. The sample includes 150,000 to 200,000 clones, about 77% seen only once; the top ten take 4.5% to 7.5%. The gene calls are TRBV27 and TRBJ2-3; tentative D call: TRBD2 (7 bases). Sequencing used PBMCs. The sequence came from a woman aged 25 to 39 in good health and CMV-seropositive. Here the CDR3 DNA reads TGTGCCAGCTCAGAGATTGGGACTGCGTGGGGGGGCGCGGGCACAGATACGCAGTATTTT. Amino acids: CASSEIGTAWGGAGTDTQYF.